Sequencing of this T cell receptor beta chain was carried out in a study of T cell repertoires in cytomegalovirus infection. About the study: The study used recently identified HLA-C-restricted and well-studied HLA-B-restricted CMV epitopes. Indications of both CMV infection and matching HLA type were provided by public TCR beta signatures.

Findings and limits, study-wide: The response measured ex vivo was dominated by TCR beta clonotypes (HLA-C-restricted and CMV-specific). Accumulated public TCR beta family frequency recognized individuals carrying CMV together with the relevant HLA.

This clonotype was counted at least ten times. Its target is unknown. TCRdb called the reads again in MiXCR, with one record for every CDR3 protein. This sample has some 940,000 distinct CDR3 sequences; approximately 31% occur once, and the top ten carry roughly 13%. Germline assignment: CDR1 SGHTA and CDR2 FQGNSA. CDR3 length equals 16 residues. Trimming removed 1 base from V and 0 bases from J, with 12 bases in between. The sequences come from cultured CD8+ T cells from PBMCs, collected from culture after CMV antigen stimulation. The origin of this receptor is a human donor in good health (CMV status not recorded). Some clones in this sample may be carry-over from other donors' samples. V is TRBV7-2 and J is TRBJ1-2; D not certain. The CDR3 nucleotides are TGTGCCAGCAGCTTAGAATCCGAAGGGTCTAACTATGGCTACACCTTC. It codes for CASSLESEGSNYGYTF.